This T cell receptor (beta chain) was sequenced for a study of vaccination and CD4 T cells after COVID-19. Whole-study context: The peptides that stimulated the cells were overlapping spike peptides from SARS-CoV-2, HCoV-NL63, HCoV-OC43 and HCoV-229E.

Scientists ran DNA taken from cultured CD4+ T cells through the Oncomine TCR Beta short-read assay for sequencing. Researchers extracted genomic DNA from CD4+ T cells that had been cultured. TCRdb passed the PCR reads through MiXCR, listing each CDR3 protein once. The table records around 25,000 distinct CDR3 sequences, under 65% of them present only once. In the case of this clonotype: What it binds is unknown.

V shed 4 bases and J 1 base; nucleotides not matched to a gene: 3. The CDR3 sequence is 14 residues long. Germline lookup yields CDR1 DFQATT and CDR2 SNEGSKA (reference sequence). Treatment indicated: roughly ten-day PBMC culture with coronavirus spike peptide pools or control peptides (ViraFEST assay). Sequencing was performed on CD4+ T cells from blood, cultured in vitro, taken after SARS-CoV-2 vaccination. The J gene is TRBJ2-3, the V gene TRBV20-1; 9 bases fit TRBD1. The TCR originated in a human donor who received a COVID-19 vaccine. The CDR3 DNA reads TGCAGTGCTACGGGACAGGGACGCACAGATACGCAGTATTTT. Translation: CSATGQGRTDTQYF.